Listed here is a single T cell receptor beta chain. Germline V gene lookup returns CDR1 SGDLS and CDR2 YYNGEE. The CDR3 totals 14 residues. The V gene end was trimmed by 6 bases and the J gene end by 5 bases; junction bases not matched to a gene: 8. The record originates from a study of CD8 T cells in Susac syndrome. Sequencing of TCR beta was undertaken in CD8+ and CD4+ T cells derived from blood. The patients serving as multiple sclerosis controls were treatment-naive. They had stable or active relapsing-remitting disease and fulfilled revised McDonald criteria. Random hexamers primed reverse transcription of about 0.45 to 1 ug RNA. The TCR beta CDR3 was amplified by immunoSEQ multiplex PCR across 54 Vbeta, 13 Jbeta. MiXCR was run by TCRdb on the immunoSEQ multiplex PCR reads, yielding one entry per CDR3 protein. This table holds 150,000 to 200,000 distinct CDR3 sequences, about 96% found once.

The receptor comes from a human donor with multiple sclerosis. Material: CD4+ T cells from PBMCs. The J gene is TRBJ2-5, the V gene TRBV9; 9 bases match TRBD2. In DNA form, the CDR3 reads TGTGCCAGCAACCGGGGACTAGCCGGTGAGACCCAGTACTTC. This codes for CASNRGLAGETQYF.